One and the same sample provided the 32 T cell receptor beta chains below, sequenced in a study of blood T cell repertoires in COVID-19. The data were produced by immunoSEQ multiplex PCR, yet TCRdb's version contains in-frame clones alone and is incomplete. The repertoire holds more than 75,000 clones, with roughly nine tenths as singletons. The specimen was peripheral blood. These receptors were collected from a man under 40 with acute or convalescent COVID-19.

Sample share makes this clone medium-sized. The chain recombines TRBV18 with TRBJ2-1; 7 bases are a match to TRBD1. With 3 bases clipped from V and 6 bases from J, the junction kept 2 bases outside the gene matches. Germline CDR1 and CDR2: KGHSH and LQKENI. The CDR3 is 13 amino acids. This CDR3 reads CASSPGQFNEQFF. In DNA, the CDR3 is TGTGCCAGCTCACCGGGACAGTTCAATGAGCAGTTCTTC.

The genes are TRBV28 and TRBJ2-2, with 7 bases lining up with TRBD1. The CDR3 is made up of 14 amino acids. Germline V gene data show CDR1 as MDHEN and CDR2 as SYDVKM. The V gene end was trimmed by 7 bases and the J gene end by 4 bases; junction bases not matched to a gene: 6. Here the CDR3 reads CASIRTGSTGELFF. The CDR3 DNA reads TGTGCCAGCATTCGGACAGGAAGCACCGGGGAGCTGTTTTTT.

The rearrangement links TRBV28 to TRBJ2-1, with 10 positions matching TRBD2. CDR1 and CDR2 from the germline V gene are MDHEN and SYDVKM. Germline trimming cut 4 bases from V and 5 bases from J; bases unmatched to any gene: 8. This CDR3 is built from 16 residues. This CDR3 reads CASSSYRTSGNNEQFF. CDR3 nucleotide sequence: TGTGCCAGCAGTTCATACCGGACTAGCGGAAACAATGAGCAGTTCTTC.

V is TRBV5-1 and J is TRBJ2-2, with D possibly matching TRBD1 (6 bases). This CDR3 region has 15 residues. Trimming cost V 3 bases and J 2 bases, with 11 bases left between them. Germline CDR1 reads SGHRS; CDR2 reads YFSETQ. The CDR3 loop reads CASSSGTPNTGELFF. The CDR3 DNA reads TGCGCCAGCAGCTCCGGGACACCAAACACCGGGGAGCTGTTTTTT.

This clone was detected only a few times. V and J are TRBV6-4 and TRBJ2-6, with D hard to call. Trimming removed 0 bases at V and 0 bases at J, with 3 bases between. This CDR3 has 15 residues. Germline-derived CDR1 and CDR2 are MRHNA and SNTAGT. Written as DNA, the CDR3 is TGTGCCAGCAGTGACTCACACTCTGGGGCCAACGTCCTGACTTTC. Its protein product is CASSDSHSGANVLTF.

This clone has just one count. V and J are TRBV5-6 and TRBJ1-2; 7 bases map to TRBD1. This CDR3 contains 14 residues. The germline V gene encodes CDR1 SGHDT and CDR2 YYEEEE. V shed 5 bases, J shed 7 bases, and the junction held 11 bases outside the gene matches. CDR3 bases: TGTGCCAGCAGTTCTAGGGGGCGAGACCGTGGCTACACCTTC. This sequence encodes CASSSRGRDRGYTF.

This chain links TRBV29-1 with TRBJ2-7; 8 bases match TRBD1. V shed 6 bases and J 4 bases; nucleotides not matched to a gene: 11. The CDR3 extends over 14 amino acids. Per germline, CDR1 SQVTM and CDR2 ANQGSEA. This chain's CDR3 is CSVASDRDRYEQYF. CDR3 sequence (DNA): TGCAGCGTAGCCTCGGACAGGGATAGGTACGAGCAGTACTTC.

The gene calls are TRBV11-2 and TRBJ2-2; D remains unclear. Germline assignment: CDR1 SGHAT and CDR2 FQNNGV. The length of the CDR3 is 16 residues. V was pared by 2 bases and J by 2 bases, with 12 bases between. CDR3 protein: CASSLFLGGNTGELFF. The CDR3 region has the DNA TGTGCCAGCAGCTTATTTTTAGGCGGTAACACCGGGGAGCTGTTTTTT.

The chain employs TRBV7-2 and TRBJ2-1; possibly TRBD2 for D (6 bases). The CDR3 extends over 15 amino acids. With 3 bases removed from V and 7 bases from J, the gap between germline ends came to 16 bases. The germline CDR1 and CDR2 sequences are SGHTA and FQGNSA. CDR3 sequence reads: CASSFFAGRRNEQFF. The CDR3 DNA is TGTGCCAGCAGCTTCTTTGCGGGGCGGAGGAATGAGCAGTTCTTC.

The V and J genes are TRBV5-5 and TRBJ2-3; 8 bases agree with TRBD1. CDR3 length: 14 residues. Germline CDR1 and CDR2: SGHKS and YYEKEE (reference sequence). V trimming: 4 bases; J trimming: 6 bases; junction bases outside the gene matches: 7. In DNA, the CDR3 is TGTGCCAGCAGCGAAGGACAGGGATTGGATACGCAGTATTTT. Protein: CASSEGQGLDTQYF.

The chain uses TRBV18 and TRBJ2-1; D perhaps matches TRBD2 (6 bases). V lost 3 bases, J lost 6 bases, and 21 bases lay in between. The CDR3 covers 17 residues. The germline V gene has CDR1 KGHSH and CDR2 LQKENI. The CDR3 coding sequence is TGTGCCAGCTCACCTACTCCCCCGGGGGAGAAGTTCAATGAGCAGTTCTTC. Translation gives CASSPTPPGEKFNEQFF.

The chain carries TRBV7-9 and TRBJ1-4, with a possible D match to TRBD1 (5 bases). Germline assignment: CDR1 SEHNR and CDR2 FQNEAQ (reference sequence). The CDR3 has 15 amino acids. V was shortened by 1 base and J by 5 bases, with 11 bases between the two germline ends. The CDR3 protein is CASSLEGSGNEKLFF. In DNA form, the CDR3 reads TGTGCCAGCAGCTTAGAGGGGTCAGGAAATGAAAAACTGTTTTTT.

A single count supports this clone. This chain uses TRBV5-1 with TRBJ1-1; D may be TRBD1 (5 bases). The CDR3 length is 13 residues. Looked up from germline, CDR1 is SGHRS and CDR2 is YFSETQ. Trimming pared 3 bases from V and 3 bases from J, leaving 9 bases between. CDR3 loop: CASSSGGYTEAFF. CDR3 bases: TGCGCCAGCAGCTCGGGGGGTTACACTGAAGCTTTCTTT.

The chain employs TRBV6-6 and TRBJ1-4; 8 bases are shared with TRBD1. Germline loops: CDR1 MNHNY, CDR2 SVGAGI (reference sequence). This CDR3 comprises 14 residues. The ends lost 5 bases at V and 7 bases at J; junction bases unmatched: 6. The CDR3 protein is CASSTGGGGEKLFF. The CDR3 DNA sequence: TGTGCCAGCAGTACAGGGGGAGGTGGTGAAAAACTGTTTTTT.

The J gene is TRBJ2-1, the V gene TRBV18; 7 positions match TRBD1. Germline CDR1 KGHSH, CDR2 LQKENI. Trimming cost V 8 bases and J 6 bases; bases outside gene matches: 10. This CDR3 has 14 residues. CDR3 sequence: CASHHRGSFNEQFF. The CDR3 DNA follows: TGTGCCAGCCACCACAGGGGAAGTTTCAATGAGCAGTTCTTC.

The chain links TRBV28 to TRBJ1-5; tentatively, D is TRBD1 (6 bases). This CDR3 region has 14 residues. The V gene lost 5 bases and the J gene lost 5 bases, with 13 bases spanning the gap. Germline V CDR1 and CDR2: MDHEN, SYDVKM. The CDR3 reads CASSLQGRYQPQHF. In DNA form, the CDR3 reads TGTGCCAGCAGTCTTCAGGGGAGATATCAGCCCCAGCATTTT.

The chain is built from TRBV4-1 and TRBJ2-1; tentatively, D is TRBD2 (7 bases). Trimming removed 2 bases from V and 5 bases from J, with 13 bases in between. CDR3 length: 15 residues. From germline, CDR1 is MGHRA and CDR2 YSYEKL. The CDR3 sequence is CASSQMGGGHNEQFF. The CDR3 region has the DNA TGCGCCAGCAGCCAAATGGGGGGGGGCCACAATGAGCAGTTCTTC.

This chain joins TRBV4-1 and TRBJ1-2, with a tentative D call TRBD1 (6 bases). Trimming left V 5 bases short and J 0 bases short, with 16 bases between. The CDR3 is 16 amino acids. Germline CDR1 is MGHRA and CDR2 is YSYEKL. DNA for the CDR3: TGCGCCAGCAGCTCTACACAGGGACCTACTAACTATGGCTACACCTTC. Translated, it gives CASSSTQGPTNYGYTF.

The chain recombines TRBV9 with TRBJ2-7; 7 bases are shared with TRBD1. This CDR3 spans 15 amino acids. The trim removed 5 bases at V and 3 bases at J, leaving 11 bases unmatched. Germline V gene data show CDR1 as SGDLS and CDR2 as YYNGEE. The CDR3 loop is CASSETDRPYYEQYF. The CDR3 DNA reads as TGTGCCAGCAGTGAGACGGACAGGCCTTACTACGAGCAGTACTTC.

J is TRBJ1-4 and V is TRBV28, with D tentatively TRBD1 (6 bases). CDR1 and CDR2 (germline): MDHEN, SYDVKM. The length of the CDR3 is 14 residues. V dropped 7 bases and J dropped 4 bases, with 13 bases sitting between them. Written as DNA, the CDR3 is TGTGCCAGCACAGACAGGACCAATAATGAAAAACTGTTTTTT. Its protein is CASTDRTNNEKLFF.

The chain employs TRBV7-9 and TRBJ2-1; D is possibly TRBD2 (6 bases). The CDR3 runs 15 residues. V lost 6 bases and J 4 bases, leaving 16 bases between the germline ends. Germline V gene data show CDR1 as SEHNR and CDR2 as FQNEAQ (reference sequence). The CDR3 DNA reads TGTGCCAGCAGGGCGACCGGGACTCCTTACAATGAGCAGTTCTTC. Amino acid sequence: CASRATGTPYNEQFF.

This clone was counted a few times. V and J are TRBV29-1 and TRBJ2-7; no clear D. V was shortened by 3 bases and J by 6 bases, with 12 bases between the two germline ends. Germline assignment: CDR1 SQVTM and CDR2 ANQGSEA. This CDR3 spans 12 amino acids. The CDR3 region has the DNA TGCAGCGTTGAGGCAGCGCGACGCGAGCAGTACTTC. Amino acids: CSVEAARREQYF.

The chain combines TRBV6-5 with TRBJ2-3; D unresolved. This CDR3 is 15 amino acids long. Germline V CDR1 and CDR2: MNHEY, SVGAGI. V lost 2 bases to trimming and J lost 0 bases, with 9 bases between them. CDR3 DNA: TGTGCCAGCAGTTACAAACTGCCCAGCACAGATACGCAGTATTTT. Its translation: CASSYKLPSTDTQYF.

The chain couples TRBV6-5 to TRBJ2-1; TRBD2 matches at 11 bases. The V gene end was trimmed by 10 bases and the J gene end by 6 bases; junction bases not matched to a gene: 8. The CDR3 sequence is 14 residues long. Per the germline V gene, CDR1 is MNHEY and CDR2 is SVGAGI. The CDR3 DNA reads TGTGCCACCGCGAGGACTAGCGGGTTCAATGAGCAGTTCTTC. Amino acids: CATARTSGFNEQFF.

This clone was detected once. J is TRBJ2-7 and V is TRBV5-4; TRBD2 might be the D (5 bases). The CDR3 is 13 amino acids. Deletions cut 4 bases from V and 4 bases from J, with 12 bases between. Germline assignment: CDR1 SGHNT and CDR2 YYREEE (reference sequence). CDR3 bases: TGTGCCAGCAGCACTGAACCGGGGTACGAGCAGTACTTC. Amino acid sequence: CASSTEPGYEQYF.

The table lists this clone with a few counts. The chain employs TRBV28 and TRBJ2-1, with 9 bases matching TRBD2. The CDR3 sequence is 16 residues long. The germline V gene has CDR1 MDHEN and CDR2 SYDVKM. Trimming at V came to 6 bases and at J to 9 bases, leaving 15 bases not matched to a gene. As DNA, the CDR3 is TGTGCCAGCAGCCTGGGGGTGGCGGGAGGGTTTGGTGAGCAGTTCTTC. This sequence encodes CASSLGVAGGFGEQFF.

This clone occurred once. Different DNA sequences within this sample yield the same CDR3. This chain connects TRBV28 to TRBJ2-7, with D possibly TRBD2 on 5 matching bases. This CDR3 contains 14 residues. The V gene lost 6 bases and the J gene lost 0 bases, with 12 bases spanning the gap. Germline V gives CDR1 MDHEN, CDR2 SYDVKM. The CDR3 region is CASSRTGNSYEQYF. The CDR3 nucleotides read TGTGCCAGCAGCAGGACCGGGAACTCCTACGAGCAGTACTTC. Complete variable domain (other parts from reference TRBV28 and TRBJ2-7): DVKVTQSSRYLVKRTGEKVFLECVQDMDHENMFWYRQDPGLGLRLIYFSYDVKMKEKGDIPEGYSVSREKKERFSLILESASTNQTSMYLCASSRTGNSYEQYFGPGTRLTVT.

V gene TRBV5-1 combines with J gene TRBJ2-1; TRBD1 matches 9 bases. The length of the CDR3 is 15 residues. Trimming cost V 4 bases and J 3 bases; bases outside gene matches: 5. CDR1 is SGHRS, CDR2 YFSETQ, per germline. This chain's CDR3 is CASSPRGQGYNEQFF. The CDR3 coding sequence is TGCGCCAGCAGCCCTAGGGGACAGGGCTACAATGAGCAGTTCTTC.

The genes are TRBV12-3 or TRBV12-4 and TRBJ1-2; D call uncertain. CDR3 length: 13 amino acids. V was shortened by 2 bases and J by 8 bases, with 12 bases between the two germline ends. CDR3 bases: TGTGCCAGCAGTTTAAACCCTCTAGGAGGCTACACCTTC. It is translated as CASSLNPLGGYTF.

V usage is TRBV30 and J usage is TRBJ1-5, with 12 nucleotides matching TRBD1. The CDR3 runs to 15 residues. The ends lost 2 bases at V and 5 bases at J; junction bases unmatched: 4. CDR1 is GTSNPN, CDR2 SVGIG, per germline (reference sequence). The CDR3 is CAWSPGTGGDQPQHF. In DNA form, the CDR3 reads TGTGCCTGGAGTCCCGGGACAGGGGGCGATCAGCCCCAGCATTTT.

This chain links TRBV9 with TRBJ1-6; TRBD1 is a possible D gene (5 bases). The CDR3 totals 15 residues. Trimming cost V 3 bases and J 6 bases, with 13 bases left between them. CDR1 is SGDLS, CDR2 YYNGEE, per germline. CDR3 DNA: TGTGCCAGCAGCGAGGGACTTACGGGTAATTCACCCCTCCACTTT. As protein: CASSEGLTGNSPLHF.

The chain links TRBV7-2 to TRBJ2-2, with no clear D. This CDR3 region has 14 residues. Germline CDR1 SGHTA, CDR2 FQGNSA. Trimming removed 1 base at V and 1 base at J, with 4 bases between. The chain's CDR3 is CASSLGRNTGELFF. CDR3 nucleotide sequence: TGTGCCAGCAGCTTAGGGAGGAACACCGGGGAGCTGTTTTTT.